The present entry profiles one T cell receptor (beta chain) with its context. No antigen is known for it. Researchers ran the PCR with 60 Vbeta and 13 Jbeta primers. Clones were read by immunoSEQ multiplex PCR, and TCRdb kept only the in-frame ones, dropping some. The table records fewer than 90,000 clones, about two thirds of them present only once. The data were taken from a study of cytomegalovirus exposure and HLA in healthy donors. General study findings and limits: Evidence from a later analysis indicated that most CMV-associated TCR beta chains looked HLA-restricted.

J gave up 5 bases and V 4 bases, and 3 bases lay outside the gene matches. The V gene's germline CDR1 is WSHSY and CDR2 SAAADI. This CDR3 region has 13 residues. This TCR was recovered from a woman in her forties or fifties in good health and CMV-seropositive. The sample was PBMCs. V gene TRBV10-2 combines with J gene TRBJ1-1, with TRBD1 identical over 8 bases. The chain's CDR3 is CASSGQGRTEAFF. CDR3 nucleotide sequence: TGCGCCAGCAGTGGACAGGGGAGGACTGAAGCTTTCTTT.